The next 5 T cell receptor beta chains were all read from a single sample in a study of control samples from healthy donors and cancer patients. Repertoires were generated with immunoSEQ multiplex PCR, while TCRdb's copy carries only in-frame clones and drops some. Of 85,000 to 90,000 clones listed, approximately 81% were seen once; the top ten hold around 2.1%. The sample consisted of blood. The receptors were sampled from a woman in her thirties or forties in good health.

The chain couples TRBV19 to TRBJ2-1; weak D call: TRBD1 (5 bases). Between the trimmed V and J ends, which lost 6 bases and 3 bases, there was a span of 9 bases. The CDR3 has 13 amino acids. CDR1 LNHDA and CDR2 SQIVND come from the germline V gene (reference sequence). The CDR3 DNA sequence: TGTGCCAGTAGCCAGGGAAACTACAATGAGCAGTTCTTC. Residues: CASSQGNYNEQFF. The entire variable domain, with the rest obtained from reference TRBV19 and TRBJ2-1, is as follows: DGGITQSPKYLFRKEGQNVTLSCEQNLNHDAMYWYRQDPGQGLRLIYYSQIVNDFQKGDIAEGYSVSREKKESFPLTVTSAQKNPTAFYLCASSQGNYNEQFFGPGTRLTVL.

The rearrangement joins TRBV19 to TRBJ2-3, with D maybe TRBD2 (6 bases). The V gene lost 6 bases and the J gene lost 0 bases, with 16 bases spanning the gap. This CDR3 region has 16 residues. CDR1 is LNHDA and CDR2 is SQIVND in the germline V gene (reference sequence). DNA of the CDR3: TGTGCCAGTAGCCTGGGGACTCATCGTAGCACAGATACGCAGTATTTT. As protein: CASSLGTHRSTDTQYF.

A word on this clone: The sample holds other DNA sequences that translate to the same CDR3. The chain carries TRBV2 and TRBJ1-1; the D gene is possibly TRBD1 (5 bases). The V end was cut by 3 bases, the J end by 4 bases, with 9 bases between. Germline V CDR1 and CDR2: SNHLY, FYNNEI. CDR3 size: 13 residues. The CDR3 DNA is TGTGCCAGCAGTGAGGAGGGACGCACTGAAGCTTTCTTT. The encoded protein is CASSEEGRTEAFF.

CDR3 loop: CASSLARTNTDTQYF. CDR3 DNA: TGTGCCAGCAGCTTAGCGCGCACCAACACAGATACGCAGTATTTT. V usage is TRBV7-8 and J usage is TRBJ2-3; D gene unclear. The CDR3 consists of 15 residues. V was pared by 0 bases and J by 2 bases, with 9 bases between. Germline V lookup: CDR1 SGHVS, CDR2 FQNEAQ.

The V and J genes are TRBV15 and TRBJ2-3; 12 nucleotides align to TRBD2. V lost 5 bases, J lost 2 bases, and 5 bases stayed unmatched. This CDR3 region has 16 residues. The germline V gene has CDR1 LNHNV and CDR2 YYDKDF (reference sequence). CDR3: CATSSRTSGVTDTQYF. The CDR3 DNA reads as TGTGCCACCAGCTCCAGGACTAGCGGGGTCACAGATACGCAGTATTTT.